Each of the 2 T cell receptor beta chains below was sequenced from the same sample in a study of identical twins. Via MiXCR, TCRdb re-called the 5' RACE reads, giving one row per CDR3 protein. The table includes 1.5 million to 2 million distinct CDR3 sequences, less than 35% detected once. Sequenced input: cord blood. All receptors derive from a newborn girl in good health.

This clonotype was seen a handful of times. This chain joins TRBV29-1 and TRBJ2-7, with 10 bases fitting TRBD2. The V gene end was trimmed by 1 base and the J gene end by 1 base; junction bases not matched to a gene: 10. Germline CDR1 SQVTM, CDR2 ANQGSEA. The CDR3 consists of 17 residues. The CDR3 coding sequence is TGCAGCGTTGAAGCGACAGAGCGGGAGGGCCTTTCCTACGAGCAGTACTTC. Amino acid sequence: CSVEATEREGLSYEQYF.

This clonotype was seen many times. The chain combines TRBV12-3 or TRBV12-4 with TRBJ1-2; D not certain. The CDR3 spans 16 residues. V lost 1 base to trimming and J lost 0 bases, with 12 bases between them. CDR3 nucleotide sequence: TGTGCCAGCAGTTTAGGGCCTAGGGCCCCTAACTATGGCTACACCTTC. It codes for CASSLGPRAPNYGYTF.